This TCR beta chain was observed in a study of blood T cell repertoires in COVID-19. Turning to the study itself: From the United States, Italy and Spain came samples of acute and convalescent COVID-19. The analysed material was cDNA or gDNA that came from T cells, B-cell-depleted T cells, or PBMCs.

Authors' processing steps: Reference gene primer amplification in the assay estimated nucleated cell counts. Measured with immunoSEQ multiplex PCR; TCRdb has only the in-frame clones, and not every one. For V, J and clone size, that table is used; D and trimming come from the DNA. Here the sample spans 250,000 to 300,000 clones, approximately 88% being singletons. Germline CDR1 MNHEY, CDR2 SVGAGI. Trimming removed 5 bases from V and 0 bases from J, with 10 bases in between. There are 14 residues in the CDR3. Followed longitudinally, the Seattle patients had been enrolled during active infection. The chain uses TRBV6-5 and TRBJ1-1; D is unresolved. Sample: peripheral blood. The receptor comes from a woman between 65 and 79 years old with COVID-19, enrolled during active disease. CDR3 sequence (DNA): TGTGCCAGCAGTCTCGGGGATTTGAACACTGAAGCTTTCTTT. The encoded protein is CASSLGDLNTEAFF.